Below are 3 T cell receptor beta chains sequenced from a single sample in a study of T cell responses to AZD1222 COVID-19 vaccine. Measured with immunoSEQ multiplex PCR; TCRdb has only the in-frame clones, and not every one. Seen here are approximately 150,000 clones, approximately 90% observed once, and the top ten hold about 1.5%. This sample comprised peripheral blood, obtained on day 0 of AZD1222 vaccination. These TCRs come from an adult in good health.

This chain links TRBV24-1 with TRBJ1-6, with D possibly TRBD1 on 5 matching bases. The CDR3 is 15 residues long. Germline lookup yields CDR1 KGHDR and CDR2 SFDVKD. Trimming cost V 1 base and J 10 bases, with 13 bases left between them. Here the CDR3 DNA reads TGTGCCACCAGTGATTTCCCGGACAAGCTATCACCCCTCCACTTT. Residues: CATSDFPDKLSPLHF.

This clone has more than one count but fewer than ten. V gene TRBV12-5 combines with J gene TRBJ1-4; 9 nucleotides agree with TRBD1. Germline CDR1 and CDR2: LGHNT and FRNRAP. Trimming removed 2 bases from V and 2 bases from J; junction bases left unmatched: 3. This CDR3 region has 16 residues. Here the CDR3 reads CASGLTTGGTNEKLFF. The CDR3 region has the DNA TGTGCTAGTGGTTTGACGACAGGGGGGACTAATGAAAAACTGTTTTTT.

This sequence joins TRBV5-1 and TRBJ2-7; D perhaps matches TRBD2 (6 bases). Germline V lookup: CDR1 SGHRS, CDR2 YFSETQ. The CDR3 length is 15 residues. V lost 2 bases, J lost 0 bases, and 12 bases lay in between. DNA for the CDR3: TGCGCCAGCAGCTTCTTTTTGGGGGGCTCCTACGAGCAGTACTTC. Its protein product is CASSFFLGGSYEQYF.